Listed here are 26 T cell receptor beta chains from one sample, sequenced in a study of regulatory T cells in long-lasting Graves disease (dated by TCRdb to the early 2020s). The time point label, as the study defines it: persistent/refractory GD, antithyroid drugs over 5 years with positive TRAb. For both TCR sequencing and RNA sequencing, RNA was extracted from PBMCs using TRIzol. Library preparation used multiplex PCR. Sequenced on an Illumina HiSeq 4000. CDR3 regions were amplified by Arm-PCR with iRepertoire HTBI primers to construct TCR beta libraries. Clones were called with MiXCR by TCRdb after fastp trimmed the public reads at Q25, and only in-frame beta chains were retained. Identical CDR3 protein sequences are pooled into one entry, listed with their most common genes and DNA. The sample table contains approximately 500,000 distinct CDR3 sequences; only one count was recorded for 20% to 25% of them. The ten largest clones capture roughly 7% of the sample.

The source material was peripheral blood mononuclear cells (PBMCs), sampled when the disease was refractory, from a patient treated with antithyroid drugs. The receptors stem from a female donor with Graves disease.

This clonotype was seen a few times. The CDR3 DNA reads as TGCGCCAGCAGCTTGGATGCCCCTGGGGCCAACGTCCTGACTTTC. Encoded protein: CASSLDAPGANVLTF. The chain couples TRBV5-1 to TRBJ2-6; D ambiguous. V was pared by 0 bases and J by 2 bases, with 6 bases between. The CDR3 consists of 15 residues. Germline V CDR1 and CDR2: SGHRS, YFSETQ.

This clonotype occurred many times. The chain combines TRBV7-6 with TRBJ1-1; 7 bases agree with TRBD1. This CDR3 spans 14 amino acids. Germline values: CDR1 SGHVS, CDR2 FNYEAQ. Trimming removed 0 bases from V and 6 bases from J; junction bases left unmatched: 4. CDR3 bases: TGTGCCAGCAGCTTAGCGGCAGGGGGGTCTGAAGCTTTCTTT. Its protein is CASSLAAGGSEAFF.

This clonotype has just a few counts. This chain uses TRBV30 with TRBJ1-2; D is perhaps TRBD1 (6 bases). The CDR3 is 13 residues long. Germline CDR1 is GTSNPN and CDR2 is SVGIG (reference sequence). V gave up 2 bases and J gave up 4 bases, with 11 bases separating them. For the CDR3, the DNA is TGTGCCTGGAGTTACGGAGGGGGCTATGGCTACACCTTC. This sequence encodes CAWSYGGGYGYTF.

This clonotype was observed a few times. The chain couples TRBV15 to TRBJ1-1; 7 bases fit TRBD1. The V gene's germline CDR1 is LNHNV and CDR2 YYDKDF (reference sequence). The CDR3 is made up of 14 amino acids. The V segment lost 4 bases and the J segment 5 bases; nucleotides outside the gene matches: 7. The CDR3 region has the DNA TGTGCCACCAGCAAAGCAGGGGGAAGGACTGAAGCTTTCTTT. Translated: CATSKAGGRTEAFF.

This clonotype was counted at least ten times. The genes are TRBV20-1 and TRBJ1-1; D gene uncertain. Trimming removed 5 bases from V and 0 bases from J, with 10 bases in between. CDR1 is DFQATT and CDR2 is SNEGSKA in the germline V gene (reference sequence). The CDR3 is 13 residues long. As DNA, the CDR3 is TGCAGTGCTGAACACGACTTGAACACTGAAGCTTTCTTT. Protein product: CSAEHDLNTEAFF.

This clonotype was found many times. This rearrangement joins TRBV28 to TRBJ2-5; TRBD2 aligns across 11 bases. This CDR3 region has 17 residues. J was trimmed by 2 bases and V by 7 bases; bases with no gene match: 12. Per the germline V gene, CDR1 is MDHEN and CDR2 is SYDVKM. CDR3: CASNSRLAGRRQETQYF. CDR3 sequence (DNA): TGTGCCAGCAACTCGAGACTAGCGGGGAGAAGGCAAGAGACCCAGTACTTC.

This clonotype has at least ten counts. The rearrangement joins TRBV7-8 to TRBJ2-5, with 7 bases that match TRBD1. The CDR3 is made up of 14 amino acids. Germline loops: CDR1 SGHVS, CDR2 FQNEAQ. V dropped 1 base and J dropped 4; count of bases not matched to a gene: 3. Here the CDR3 DNA reads TGTGCCAGCAGCTTAGTAGGGGGCTTAGAGACCCAGTACTTC. Protein sequence: CASSLVGGLETQYF.

The V gene is TRBV12-3 or TRBV12-4, the J gene TRBJ2-3, with 16 bases identical to TRBD2. The CDR3 runs to 17 residues. Losses at the gene ends were 8 bases for V and 4 bases for J; bases not matched to a gene: 9. The CDR3 DNA is TGTGCCAGCCACCTAGGGGGGACTAGCGGGGGGGCAGATACGCAGTATTTT. The encoded protein is CASHLGGTSGGADTQYF.

The V and J genes are TRBV6-5 and TRBJ1-6; no definite D call. This CDR3 spans 17 amino acids. The ends were cut back, 2 bases at V and 2 bases at J, with 13 bases in the middle. CDR1 is MNHEY, CDR2 SVGAGI, per germline. In DNA form, the CDR3 reads TGTGCCAGCAGTTACCCCCCCGGGGTCGCCTATAATTCACCCCTCCACTTT. This translates into CASSYPPGVAYNSPLHF.

This sequence joins TRBV10-1 and TRBJ2-7, with 10 bases fitting TRBD2. In germline, CDR1 is WNHNN, CDR2 SYGVQD (reference sequence). This CDR3 has 16 amino acids. V was pared by 3 bases and J by 3 bases, with 8 bases of the junction left unmatched. The CDR3 coding sequence is TGCGCCAGCAGTGAAACCCTAGCGGGGGAACACTACGAGCAGTACTTC. Translation gives CASSETLAGEHYEQYF.

This rearrangement joins TRBV27 to TRBJ1-1; D gene uncertain. V gave up 5 bases and J gave up 0 bases, with 13 bases separating them. The CDR3 is made up of 15 amino acids. From germline, CDR1 is MNHEY and CDR2 SMNVEV (reference sequence). The CDR3 nucleotides are TGTGCCAGCAGTCGAGCACTAGAAATGAACACTGAAGCTTTCTTT. This codes for CASSRALEMNTEAFF.

The chain couples TRBV6-1 to TRBJ2-7, with 14 bases lining up with TRBD2. V shed 4 bases, J shed 2 bases, and the junction held 7 bases outside the gene matches. Per germline, CDR1 MNHNS and CDR2 SASEGT. CDR3 length: 17 residues. In DNA, the CDR3 is TGTGCCAGCAGTGCCGGACTAGCGGGGGGACACACCTACGAGCAGTACTTC. Protein: CASSAGLAGGHTYEQYF.

This clonotype has more than one count but fewer than ten. This chain joins TRBV13 and TRBJ2-3, with a possible D match to TRBD2 (5 bases). This CDR3 has 12 residues. Trimming shortened V by 8 bases and J by 6 bases, and 12 bases separated the two germline ends. CDR1 is PRHDT and CDR2 is FYEKMQ in the germline V gene (reference sequence). This chain's CDR3 is CASGGSSDTQYF. CDR3 DNA sequence: TGTGCCAGCGGAGGTAGCTCGGATACGCAGTATTTT.

On this clonotype: Its ends do not fully match the called genes, so a read error is possible. The chain couples TRBV20-1 to TRBJ2-7; 10 bases are shared with TRBD2. In germline, CDR1 is DFQATT, CDR2 SNEGSKA (reference sequence). The CDR3 spans 17 residues. The CDR3: CSARDLYLAGETYKQYF. For the CDR3, the DNA is TGCAGTGCTAGAGATCTCTATCTAGCGGGAGAAACCTACAAGCAGTACTTC.

This chain joins TRBV27 and TRBJ2-2; D unresolved. Deletions cut 3 bases from V and 0 bases from J, with 8 bases between. Germline values: CDR1 MNHEY, CDR2 SMNVEV (reference sequence). The length of the CDR3 is 15 residues. CDR3 protein: CASSFSVANTGELFF. The CDR3 nucleotides read TGTGCCAGCAGTTTCTCAGTCGCGAACACCGGGGAGCTGTTTTTT.

The chain uses TRBV7-9 and TRBJ2-7; D may be TRBD2 (5 bases). Germline V lookup: CDR1 SEHNR, CDR2 FQNEAQ (reference sequence). The CDR3 runs to 13 residues. The V end lost 4 bases, the J end lost 5 bases, and 12 bases lay between the germline ends. The CDR3 DNA is TGTGCCAGCAGCTCCCGAACTAGTAACGAGCAGTACTTC. This translates into CASSSRTSNEQYF.

Only a few counts were recorded for this clonotype. This chain links TRBV19 with TRBJ2-5; TRBD2 is a possible D gene (6 bases). The germline V gene has CDR1 LNHDA and CDR2 SQIVND (reference sequence). V was pared by 5 bases and J by 10 bases, with 14 bases between. The CDR3 is 12 amino acids. The CDR3 loop reads CASSPSGGGQYF. DNA for the CDR3: TGTGCCAGTAGTCCCTCCGGGGGAGGCCAGTACTTC. Full variable domain (outside the CDR3, taken from reference TRBV19 and TRBJ2-5): DGGITQSPKYLFRKEGQNVTLSCEQNLNHDAMYWYRQDPGQGLRLIYYSQIVNDFQKGDIAEGYSVSREKKESFPLTVTSAQKNPTAFYLCASSPSGGGQYFGPGTRLLVL.

This clonotype appeared many times. V gene TRBV6-5 combines with J gene TRBJ2-7, with D maybe TRBD2 (6 bases). This CDR3 is built from 15 residues. Trimming left V 4 bases short and J 0 bases short, with 13 bases between. CDR1 and CDR2 from the germline V gene are MNHEY and SVGAGI. The CDR3: CASSSPGDFSYEQYF. In DNA form, the CDR3 reads TGTGCCAGCAGTTCTCCGGGGGACTTCTCCTACGAGCAGTACTTC.

This clonotype came up a few times. This chain connects TRBV19 to TRBJ1-5; D gene ambiguous. Per the germline V gene, CDR1 is LNHDA and CDR2 is SQIVND (reference sequence). The CDR3 is 15 amino acids. The V end lost 5 bases, the J end lost 0 bases, and 11 bases lay between the germline ends. CDR3 nucleotide sequence: TGTGCCAGTAGTTTCTCTTTTTATAGCAATCAGCCCCAGCATTTT. Translation: CASSFSFYSNQPQHF.

In its sample, this clonotype was seen many times. The chain couples TRBV28 to TRBJ1-2, with a weak D call TRBD1 (5 bases). V was shortened by 2 bases and J by 4 bases, with 14 bases between the two germline ends. The length of the CDR3 is 15 residues. Germline V gene data show CDR1 as MDHEN and CDR2 as SYDVKM. CDR3 protein: CASSLIGTTSYGYTF. Written as DNA, the CDR3 is TGTGCCAGCAGTTTAATAGGGACCACAAGCTATGGCTACACCTTC.

The chain couples TRBV18 to TRBJ2-7; TRBD1 matches 9 bases. The CDR3 consists of 16 residues. V dropped 2 bases and J dropped 3; count of bases not matched to a gene: 8. Per germline, CDR1 KGHSH and CDR2 LQKENI. In DNA, the CDR3 is TGTGCCAGCTCACCAGGATGGGACAGGGTGATCTACGAGCAGTACTTC. Its translation is CASSPGWDRVIYEQYF.

V usage is TRBV9 and J usage is TRBJ2-1; TRBD1 agrees at 10 bases. This CDR3 spans 15 amino acids. V lost 4 bases, J lost 4 bases, and 5 bases stayed unmatched. CDR1 and CDR2 from the germline V gene are SGDLS and YYNGEE. CDR3 nucleotides: TGTGCCAGCAGCCCCCGGGGACAGGGGTACAATGAGCAGTTCTTC. Translating it yields CASSPRGQGYNEQFF.

Concerning this clonotype itself: The CDR3 does not end in the conserved phenylalanine or tryptophan, so this is likely a read error. The rearrangement links TRBV6-5 to TRBJ2-2; 12 bases map to TRBD1. CDR1 is MNHEY, CDR2 SVGAGI, per germline. The CDR3 runs 16 residues. V was pared by 0 bases and J by 7 bases, with 3 bases of the junction left unmatched. CDR3 residues: CASSYSGTGGIGELFL. The DNA for the CDR3 is TGTGCCAGCAGTTACTCGGGGACAGGGGGCATCGGGGAGCTGTTTCTT.

This clonotype was detected only a few times. The CDR3 loop is CSAGSGRDTEAFF. The CDR3 DNA reads TGCAGTGCCGGGTCAGGGCGGGACACTGAAGCTTTCTTT. V gene TRBV20-1 combines with J gene TRBJ1-1; maybe TRBD1 (5 bases). CDR3 size: 13 residues. Germline loops: CDR1 DFQATT, CDR2 SNEGSKA (reference sequence). V lost 6 bases and J lost 3, with 14 bases in between.

This clonotype was counted between two and nine times. The CDR3 spells CASSQDSTNPFYEQYF. CDR3 coding DNA: TGCGCCAGCAGCCAAGACTCGACAAACCCCTTCTACGAGCAGTACTTC. The chain employs TRBV4-1 and TRBJ2-7, with unresolved D. V gave up 0 bases and J gave up 3 bases, with 15 bases separating them. In germline, CDR1 is MGHRA, CDR2 YSYEKL. The CDR3 sequence is 16 residues long.

The chain couples TRBV14 to TRBJ2-7; TRBD1 agrees at 11 bases. Germline lookup yields CDR1 SGHDN and CDR2 FVKESK. V dropped 0 bases and J dropped 2; count of bases not matched to a gene: 6. This CDR3 spans 17 amino acids. CDR3 sequence: CASSQDIWGQGAYEQYF. CDR3 DNA: TGTGCCAGCAGCCAAGATATTTGGGGACAGGGGGCCTACGAGCAGTACTTC.